Reported below is one T cell receptor beta chain. cDNA prepared by RNA extraction and subsequent reverse transcription served as the template for sequencing. Data came from immunoSEQ multiplex PCR; TCRdb stores just in-frame clones and leaves some out. The sample yields roughly 200,000 clones, around 63% seen once. The sample comes from a study of CD8+ T cells in alopecia areata. The clonotype was recovered from a human donor with alopecia areata. The material sequenced was CD4+ T cells sorted from blood, taken at week 0.

The CDR3 DNA follows: TGTGCCCGGTCAAACACCGGGGAGCTGTTTTTT. This sequence encodes CARSNTGELFF. This chain links TRBV30 with TRBJ2-2; D is ambiguous. The CDR3 runs to 11 residues. The germline V gene encodes CDR1 GTSNPN and CDR2 SVGIG (reference sequence). Trimming shortened V by 8 bases and J by 2 bases, and 6 bases separated the two germline ends.